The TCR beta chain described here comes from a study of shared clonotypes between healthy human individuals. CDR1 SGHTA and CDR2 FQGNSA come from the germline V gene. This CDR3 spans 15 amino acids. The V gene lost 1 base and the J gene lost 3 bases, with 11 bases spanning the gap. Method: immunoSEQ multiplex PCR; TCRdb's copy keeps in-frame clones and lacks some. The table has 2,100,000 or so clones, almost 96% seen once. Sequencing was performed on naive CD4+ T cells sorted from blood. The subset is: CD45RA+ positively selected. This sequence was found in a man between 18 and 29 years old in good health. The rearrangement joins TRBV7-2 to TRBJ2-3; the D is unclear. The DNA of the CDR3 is TGTGCCAGCAGCTTAGTTGGGGTGTTGACAGATACGCAGTATTTT. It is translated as CASSLVGVLTDTQYF.